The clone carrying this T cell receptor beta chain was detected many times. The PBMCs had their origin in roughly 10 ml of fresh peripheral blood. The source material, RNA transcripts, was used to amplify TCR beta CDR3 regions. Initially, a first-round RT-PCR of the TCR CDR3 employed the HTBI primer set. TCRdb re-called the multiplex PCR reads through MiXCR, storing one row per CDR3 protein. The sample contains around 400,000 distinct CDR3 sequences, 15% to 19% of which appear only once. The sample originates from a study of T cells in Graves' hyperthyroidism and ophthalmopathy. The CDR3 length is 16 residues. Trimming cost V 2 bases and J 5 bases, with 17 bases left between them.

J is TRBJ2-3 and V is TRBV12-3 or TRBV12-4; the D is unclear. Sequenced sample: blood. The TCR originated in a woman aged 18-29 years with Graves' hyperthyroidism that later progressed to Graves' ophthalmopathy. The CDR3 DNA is TGTGCCAGCAGTTTATCCTACCCGGGCCTCCGAGATACGCAGTATTTT. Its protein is CASSLSYPGLRDTQYF.